The T cell receptor (beta chain) described here comes from a study of identical twins. About this clonotype: The target antigen is unknown.

After template switching added a universal primer site, the resulting cDNA carried unique molecular identifiers. TCRdb used MiXCR to reprocess the 5' RACE reads, holding one entry per CDR3 protein. The data hold 310,000 or so distinct CDR3 sequences, with roughly 9.7% observed a single time. V was clipped by 3 bases and J by 3 bases; unmatched bases: 6. The germline V gene has CDR1 SGHRS and CDR2 YFSETQ. This CDR3 has 14 amino acids. Whole-study findings and limits: Fewer insertions marked abundant cord blood beta clonotypes; young adult naive trended weakly, memory not at all. Analyses based on zero insertions could be partly confounded by invariant MAIT and iNKT cells.

These records were also assigned to another study, of yellow fever vaccine responses in identical twins.

The specimen sequenced was CD8+ T cells sorted from blood. This TCR derives from a woman between 18 and 29 years old in good health. This chain connects TRBV5-1 to TRBJ2-7; 7 bases match TRBD1. The CDR3 sequence: CASSSIGDSYEQYF. The CDR3 DNA follows: TGCGCCAGCAGCTCTATAGGGGACAGCTACGAGCAGTACTTC.